Below are 16 T cell receptor beta chains sequenced from a single sample in a study of T cell changes during pregnancy in multiple sclerosis (dated by TCRdb to the late 2010s). The receptor library was made with the immunoSEQ multiplex PCR assay. The source is immuneACCESS, and TCRdb retained only in-frame sequences with V and J called. Part of the clones is not carried over; for the studies checked, unresolved V genes explain less than half of this, and the remainder is unexplained. Recorded for this sample are about 75,000 clones; around 89% of them occurred a single time. The ten biggest clones cover about 0.9% of the sample. The sequenced sample was peripheral blood, obtained in the first trimester of pregnancy. The source is a female donor in good health, enrolled as a control in a pregnancy study.

The V and J genes are TRBV27 and TRBJ1-2, with a weak D call TRBD1 (5 bases). V lost 0 bases and J 6 bases, leaving 11 bases between the germline ends. Germline CDR1 is MNHEY and CDR2 is SMNVEV (reference sequence). The CDR3 runs 14 residues. The CDR3 loop is CASSLSRQGDGYTF. The CDR3 DNA reads TGTGCCAGCAGTTTATCGCGTCAGGGCGATGGCTACACCTTC.

The V gene is TRBV5-1, the J gene TRBJ2-2; TRBD2 matches at 10 bases. The CDR3 sequence is 16 residues long. J gave up 4 bases and V 0 bases, and 3 bases lay outside the gene matches. Per the germline V gene, CDR1 is SGHRS and CDR2 is YFSETQ. The DNA for the CDR3 is TGCGCCAGCAGCTTGGTGTCTAGCGGGGGCACCGGGGAGCTGTTTTTT. Translated, it gives CASSLVSSGGTGELFF.

This rearrangement joins TRBV6-1 to TRBJ2-7; TRBD2 aligns across 8 bases. V lost 3 bases, J lost 6 bases, and 7 bases stayed unmatched. Germline V gene sequence: CDR1 MNHNS, CDR2 SASEGT. CDR3 length: 14 amino acids. The CDR3 protein is CASSDGPAGAEQYF. CDR3 bases: TGTGCCAGCAGTGATGGTCCAGCGGGAGCCGAGCAGTACTTC.

The V call is TRBV7-9, the J call TRBJ1-2; TRBD1 agrees at 10 bases. CDR1 and CDR2 from the germline V gene are SEHNR and FQNEAQ (reference sequence). CDR3 length: 13 amino acids. After removal of 2 bases from V and 7 bases from J, the junction contained 1 base not matched to a gene. The CDR3 nucleotides are TGTGCCAGCAGCTTATGGGACAGGGGTGGCTACACCTTC. Amino acid sequence: CASSLWDRGGYTF.

This chain's CDR3 is CASGPRPLKSSYEQYF. DNA of the CDR3: TGTGCTAGTGGTCCGCGCCCCCTCAAGAGCTCCTACGAGCAGTACTTC. The genes are TRBV12-5 and TRBJ2-7; no reliable D call. Germline CDR1 LGHNT, CDR2 FRNRAP. Trimming pared 5 bases from V and 0 bases from J, leaving 17 bases between. There are 16 residues in the CDR3.

The rearrangement uses TRBV28 and TRBJ1-1; 10 bases map to TRBD1. Per germline, CDR1 MDHEN and CDR2 SYDVKM. The junction had 9 bases not matched to a gene; V was cut back by 6 bases and J by 5 bases. This CDR3 has 15 amino acids. CDR3 residues: CASRRPGQGWTEAFF. As DNA, the CDR3 is TGTGCCAGCAGACGACCGGGACAGGGGTGGACTGAAGCTTTCTTT.

This chain links TRBV28 with TRBJ2-3; no clear D gene. Germline V gene data show CDR1 as MDHEN and CDR2 as SYDVKM. The CDR3 extends over 19 amino acids. The ends were cut back, 2 bases at V and 0 bases at J, with 21 bases in the middle. As DNA, the CDR3 is TGTGCCAGCAGTTTACCCTCCGATGTCAGAAGTACGAGCACAGATACGCAGTATTTT. Its translation is CASSLPSDVRSTSTDTQYF.

This chain links TRBV4-3 with TRBJ1-5, with TRBD1 matching 7 bases. Germline loops: CDR1 LGHNA, CDR2 YSLEER. The CDR3 has 19 amino acids. V lost 0 bases to trimming and J lost 2 bases; unmatched junction nucleotides: 13. The CDR3 loop reads CASSQDRGTGQYGNQPQHF. The CDR3 nucleotides read TGCGCCAGCAGCCAAGATAGGGGGACGGGACAGTATGGCAATCAGCCCCAGCATTTT.

This chain links TRBV27 with TRBJ1-1, with 11 bases fitting TRBD1. This CDR3 has 15 residues. Unmatched junction bases numbered 5, after V lost 5 bases and J lost 3 bases. In germline, CDR1 is MNHEY, CDR2 SMNVEV (reference sequence). CDR3 DNA sequence: TGTGCCAGCAGTCCACGGGACAGGGGGTACACTGAAGCTTTCTTT. Translated, it gives CASSPRDRGYTEAFF.

The genes are TRBV9 and TRBJ2-7, with D uncertain. The CDR3 spans 13 residues. V shed 0 bases and J shed 6 bases, with 10 bases lying between them. Per the germline V gene, CDR1 is SGDLS and CDR2 is YYNGEE. The CDR3 is CASSVVTGSEQYF. For the CDR3, the DNA is TGTGCCAGCAGCGTAGTGACCGGGTCCGAGCAGTACTTC.

This clone has just a few counts. The chain joins TRBV5-1 to TRBJ1-2; D gene unclear. The germline V and J ends were trimmed by 4 bases and 4 bases, with 14 bases remaining between them. CDR3 length equals 14 residues. The V gene's germline CDR1 is SGHRS and CDR2 YFSETQ. This chain's CDR3 is CASSRGDSLYGYTF. The CDR3 DNA follows: TGCGCCAGCAGCCGCGGCGATAGCCTCTATGGCTACACCTTC.

V and J are TRBV10-3 and TRBJ2-2, with 9 bases identical to TRBD1. Germline V gives CDR1 ENHRY, CDR2 SYGVKD. The CDR3 consists of 16 residues. Unmatched junction bases numbered 5, after V lost 3 bases and J lost 3 bases. Here the CDR3 DNA reads TGTGCCATCAGTGAAACGGACAGGGGCGACACCGGGGAGCTGTTTTTT. It specifies CAISETDRGDTGELFF.

This clone has a single count. The rearrangement links TRBV5-1 to TRBJ2-7; no clear D. Trimming shortened V by 1 base and J by 0 bases, and 14 bases separated the two germline ends. This CDR3 comprises 16 residues. The germline V gene encodes CDR1 SGHRS and CDR2 YFSETQ. CDR3 sequence (DNA): TGCGCCAGCAGCTTGAATTATCCAGGAAGCTCCTACGAGCAGTACTTC. The encoded protein is CASSLNYPGSSYEQYF.

The chain joins TRBV27 to TRBJ1-2, with 12 bases identical to TRBD1. Germline V gives CDR1 MNHEY, CDR2 SMNVEV (reference sequence). V lost 2 bases, J lost 4 bases, and 8 bases stayed unmatched. The CDR3 loop spans 17 amino acids. This CDR3 reads CASSLGRDRGLGYGYTF. CDR3 bases: TGTGCCAGCAGTTTAGGCCGGGACAGGGGGCTCGGCTATGGCTACACCTTC.

The V call is TRBV28, the J call TRBJ1-1; 11 nucleotides align to TRBD1. Germline loops: CDR1 MDHEN, CDR2 SYDVKM. The CDR3 spans 14 residues. Trimming removed 4 bases from V and 5 bases from J; junction bases left unmatched: 3. The CDR3: CASSSGTGGTEAFF. The CDR3 region has the DNA TGTGCCAGCAGTTCCGGGACAGGGGGTACTGAAGCTTTCTTT.

This chain joins TRBV6-5 and TRBJ1-4, with 9 bases aligning to TRBD1. The CDR3 is 14 residues long. Trimming at V came to 6 bases and at J to 5 bases, leaving 4 bases not matched to a gene. The V gene's germline CDR1 is MNHEY and CDR2 SVGAGI. The CDR3 nucleotides are TGTGCCAGCAGCCCGGACAGGGGCAATGAAAAACTGTTTTTT. As protein: CASSPDRGNEKLFF.